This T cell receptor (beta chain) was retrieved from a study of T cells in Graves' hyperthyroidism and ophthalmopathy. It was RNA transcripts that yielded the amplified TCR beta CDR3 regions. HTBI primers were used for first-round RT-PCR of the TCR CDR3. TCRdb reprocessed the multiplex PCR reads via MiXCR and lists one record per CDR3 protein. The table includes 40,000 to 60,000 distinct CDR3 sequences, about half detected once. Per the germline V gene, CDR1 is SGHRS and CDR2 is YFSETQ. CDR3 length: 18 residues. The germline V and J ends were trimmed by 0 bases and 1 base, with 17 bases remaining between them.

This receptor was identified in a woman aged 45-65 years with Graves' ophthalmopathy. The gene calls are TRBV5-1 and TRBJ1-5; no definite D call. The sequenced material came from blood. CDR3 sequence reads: CASSLAGRARGSNQPQHF. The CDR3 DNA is TGCGCCAGCAGCTTGGCCGGGCGGGCCCGGGGAAGCAATCAGCCCCAGCATTTT.